This T cell receptor (beta chain) originates from a study of T cells in Graves' hyperthyroidism and ophthalmopathy. This clonotype was counted ten times or more. Template material for amplifying TCR beta CDR3 regions consisted of RNA transcripts. The HTBI set primed first-round TCR CDR3 RT-PCR. MiXCR, applied by TCRdb to the multiplex PCR reads, yields one record per CDR3 protein. The profile shows about 400,000 distinct CDR3 sequences, 15% of them singletons. Diagnoses were established using clinical symptoms, serum thyroxine and TRAb, thyroid ultrasound and orbital computed tomography. CDR1 SGHAT and CDR2 FQNNGV come from the germline V gene. Deletions cut 5 bases from V and 5 bases from J, with 19 bases between. CDR3 size: 15 residues.

The sequence was obtained from a woman in her twenties or thirties with Graves' hyperthyroidism. Specimen: blood. V gene TRBV11-2 combines with J gene TRBJ2-7; D could derive from TRBD1 or TRBD2 (5 bases each). The CDR3 DNA reads TGTGCCAGCAGCCCCCTGACGAGGGGTGGGAACGAGCAGTACTTC. Translated: CASSPLTRGGNEQYF.